One sample yielded the 23 T cell receptor beta chains listed below, sequenced in a study of blood T cells in healthy people across ages (dated by TCRdb to about 2015). Library method: 5' RACE. For sequencing, an Illumina HiSeq 2500 was employed. A second PCR of about 6 to 12 cycles was performed with a sample-barcoded 5' primer and a J-beta primer mix. TCRdb itself trimmed the public reads at Q25 with fastp, ran MiXCR and retained productive beta chains. Here each entry gathers all rows of one CDR3 protein and keeps the most common genes and DNA. The sample data list about 830,000 distinct CDR3 sequences, and 60% to 80% of these were observed just once. The ten largest clones capture about 30% of the sample. Sequenced: blood. All receptors come from a man aged 25 to 40 in good health.

V and J are TRBV20-1 and TRBJ1-2; possible D gene TRBD1, 6 bases. This CDR3 is 15 amino acids long. CDR1 and CDR2 (germline): DFQATT, SNEGSKA (reference sequence). Trimming took 0 bases from V and 4 from J, leaving 15 bases between them. The DNA for the CDR3 is TGCAGTGCTAGAGAGGACAGACTCCCCCTCTATGGCTACACCTTC. Its translation: CSAREDRLPLYGYTF.

As concerns this clonotype: One end of the junction fails to match germline, which may point to a read error. The rearrangement links TRBV20-1 to TRBJ2-3, with 10 nucleotides matching TRBD2. Germline V CDR1 and CDR2: DFQATT, SNEGSKA (reference sequence). The CDR3 runs 16 residues. The CDR3 sequence is CSTRRVAGGDADTQYF. Here the CDR3 DNA reads TGCAGTACTAGACGGGTAGCGGGGGGCGATGCAGATACGCAGTATTTT.

In DNA, the CDR3 is TGCGCCAGCAGCCAGGGACTAGCTTCGGCTGAGCAGTTCTTC. Its protein is CASSQGLASAEQFF. The V call is TRBV4-3, the J call TRBJ2-1; 9 bases map to TRBD2. Trimming cost V 3 bases and J 9 bases; bases outside gene matches: 6. The CDR3 is 14 amino acids. In germline, CDR1 is LGHNA, CDR2 YSLEER.

In this sample, this clonotype turned up once. The chain recombines TRBV7-9 with TRBJ2-1; D is unclear. Trimming left V 3 bases short and J 7 bases short, with 10 bases between. Germline CDR1 reads SEHNR; CDR2 reads FQNEAQ (reference sequence). The CDR3 sequence is 13 residues long. The CDR3 spells CASSFGGPNEQFF. The CDR3 DNA reads as TGTGCCAGCAGCTTCGGTGGGCCTAATGAGCAGTTCTTC.

CDR3 sequence: CASSPDVSGNQPQHF. The CDR3 DNA sequence: TGCGCCAGCAGCCCCGATGTATCTGGCAATCAGCCCCAGCATTTT. The chain recombines TRBV5-1 with TRBJ1-5; D gene unclear. The CDR3 length is 15 residues. Germline V gene lookup returns CDR1 SGHRS and CDR2 YFSETQ. Trimming cost V 4 bases and J 2 bases, with 13 bases left between them.

V is TRBV4-3 and J is TRBJ2-7, with D maybe TRBD1 (5 bases). CDR1 is LGHNA, CDR2 YSLEER, per germline. Between the trimmed V and J ends, which lost 4 bases and 3 bases, there was a span of 16 bases. The CDR3 is made up of 15 amino acids. In DNA, the CDR3 is TGCGCCAGCAGCCGGTACCCGGACACTAACTACGAGCAGTACTTC. It specifies CASSRYPDTNYEQYF.

The chain is built from TRBV20-1 and TRBJ2-7; 9 bases match TRBD1. This CDR3 spans 17 amino acids. J lost 2 bases, V lost 6 bases, and 17 bases had no gene match. From germline, CDR1 is DFQATT and CDR2 SNEGSKA (reference sequence). This chain's CDR3 is CSASPGTGSLAAYEQYF. Written as DNA, the CDR3 is TGCAGTGCCAGTCCCGGGACAGGGAGTCTAGCGGCCTACGAGCAGTACTTC.

The chain joins TRBV28 to TRBJ2-7, with a weak D call TRBD1 (6 bases). Germline V lookup: CDR1 MDHEN, CDR2 SYDVKM. V was cut by 5 bases and J by 2 bases, with 16 bases left in between. The CDR3 is 15 residues long. The CDR3 bases are TGTGCCAGCAGTCCCGTGACAGGTGTCCCCTACGAGCAGTACTTC. It codes for CASSPVTGVPYEQYF. The variable domain in full, with the rest retrieved from reference TRBV28 and TRBJ2-7, is DVKVTQSSRYLVKRTGEKVFLECVQDMDHENMFWYRQDPGLGLRLIYFSYDVKMKEKGDIPEGYSVSREKKERFSLILESASTNQTSMYLCASSPVTGVPYEQYFGPGTRLTVT.

The chain has TRBV7-2 and TRBJ1-5, with D tentatively TRBD1 (5 bases). This CDR3 has 16 amino acids. V lost 0 bases and J lost 2, with 11 bases in between. The germline CDR1 and CDR2 sequences are SGHTA and FQGNSA. CDR3 sequence (DNA): TGTGCCAGCAGCTTAGCAAGGGCCAGGGGCAATCAGCCCCAGCATTTT. Amino acids: CASSLARARGNQPQHF.

The genes are TRBV7-2 and TRBJ2-5; 16 bases are a match to TRBD2. V lost 4 bases to trimming and J lost 4 bases; unmatched junction nucleotides: 12. The germline V gene encodes CDR1 SGHTA and CDR2 FQGNSA. This CDR3 comprises 19 residues. CDR3 region: CASSWGRGLAGGFRETQYF. CDR3 nucleotides: TGTGCCAGCAGCTGGGGCCGGGGACTAGCGGGGGGGTTTCGAGAGACCCAGTACTTC.

This clonotype was found a few times. The genes are TRBV12-3 or TRBV12-4 and TRBJ2-6, with D tentatively TRBD1 (5 bases). V lost 4 bases and J lost 2, with 15 bases in between. The CDR3 is made up of 17 amino acids. As DNA, the CDR3 is TGTGCCAGCAGTTCGACAGACGGTAGTCCTGGGGCCAACGTCCTGACTTTC. This gives the protein CASSSTDGSPGANVLTF.

This clonotype was detected a few times. The chain is built from TRBV9 and TRBJ2-1, with 7 nucleotides matching TRBD2. This CDR3 has 19 amino acids. Losses at the gene ends were 0 bases for V and 0 bases for J; bases not matched to a gene: 12. CDR1 and CDR2 (germline): SGDLS, YYNGEE. The DNA of the CDR3 is TGTGCCAGCAGCGTAGGGCCCCTTTTTGCGGGAGCCTCCTACAATGAGCAGTTCTTC. Protein: CASSVGPLFAGASYNEQFF.

V and J are TRBV10-3 and TRBJ2-3; 8 nucleotides line up with TRBD2. J was trimmed by 2 bases and V by 4 bases; bases with no gene match: 2. This CDR3 contains 14 residues. Germline-derived CDR1 and CDR2 are ENHRY and SYGVKD. The CDR3 is CAISAAGDTDTQYF. CDR3 nucleotides: TGTGCCATCAGTGCAGCGGGGGACACAGATACGCAGTATTTT.

The CDR3 sequence: CASSPLPGRHEQFF. In DNA form, the CDR3 reads TGTGCCAGCAGCCCACTACCGGGGCGGCATGAGCAGTTCTTC. The chain uses TRBV7-9 and TRBJ2-1; perhaps D is TRBD1 or TRBD2 (5 bases each). Deletions cut 5 bases from V and 8 bases from J, with 16 bases between. Germline V gene lookup returns CDR1 SEHNR and CDR2 FQNEAQ (reference sequence). This CDR3 contains 14 residues.

This clonotype was observed a handful of times. This rearrangement joins TRBV29-1 to TRBJ1-1; D gene uncertain. The CDR3 is 11 amino acids. Germline lookup yields CDR1 SQVTM and CDR2 ANQGSEA. The V gene lost 6 bases and the J gene lost 5 bases, with 10 bases spanning the gap. Written as DNA, the CDR3 is TGCAGCGTCCGAACGGGGACTGAAGCTTTCTTT. Its protein is CSVRTGTEAFF.

The chain has TRBV12-5 and TRBJ1-1; TRBD1 agrees at 7 bases. The CDR3 loop spans 18 amino acids. The J segment lost 1 base and the V segment lost 6 bases, leaving 17 bases of the junction unmatched. Germline V gene data show CDR1 as LGHNT and CDR2 as FRNRAP. The CDR3: CASGLDRRNLSKNTEAFF. As DNA, the CDR3 is TGTGCTAGTGGCCTGGACAGGCGCAATTTGTCTAAGAACACTGAAGCTTTCTTT.

This rearrangement joins TRBV4-3 to TRBJ1-1; TRBD1 matches at 7 bases. Looked up from germline, CDR1 is LGHNA and CDR2 is YSLEER. V was pared by 4 bases and J by 1 base, with 3 bases of the junction left unmatched. This CDR3 has 14 amino acids. The CDR3 region has the DNA TGCGCCAGCAGCCCGACAGGGCAGAACACTGAAGCTTTCTTT. Protein: CASSPTGQNTEAFF.

V usage is TRBV15 and J usage is TRBJ2-7; weak D call: TRBD1 (7 bases). The CDR3 loop spans 15 amino acids. Germline V gives CDR1 LNHNV, CDR2 YYDKDF (reference sequence). Trimming took 6 bases from V and 3 from J, leaving 18 bases between them. Written as DNA, the CDR3 is TGTGCCACCAGATCGGCGGAGGGGGCGAACTACGAGCAGTACTTC. This encodes CATRSAEGANYEQYF.

The rearrangement uses TRBV5-1 and TRBJ1-6, with TRBD1 matching over 9 bases. This CDR3 comprises 14 residues. The J segment lost 9 bases and the V segment lost 5 bases, leaving 6 bases of the junction unmatched. Germline lookup yields CDR1 SGHRS and CDR2 YFSETQ. CDR3 DNA sequence: TGCGCCAGCAGGAAGGACAGGGGAGGTTCACCCCTCCACTTT. Translation: CASRKDRGGSPLHF.

The chain joins TRBV7-9 to TRBJ2-1; TRBD2 matches at 10 bases. The CDR3 loop spans 16 amino acids. CDR1 and CDR2 (germline): SEHNR, FQNEAQ (reference sequence). Germline trimming cut 5 bases from V and 6 bases from J; bases unmatched to any gene: 10. The CDR3 DNA sequence: TGTGCCAGCAGCGAACAAGCGGGGGGGCGACGCAATGAGCAGTTCTTC. It specifies CASSEQAGGRRNEQFF. The entire variable domain, with the rest obtained from reference TRBV7-9 and TRBJ2-1, is as follows: DTGVSQNPRHKITKRGQNVTFRCDPISEHNRLYWYRQTLGQGPEFLTYFQNEAQLEKSRLLSDRFSAERPKGSFSTLEIQRTEQGDSAMYLCASSEQAGGRRNEQFFGPGTRLTVL.

The V call is TRBV28, the J call TRBJ1-1; TRBD1 is a possible D gene (6 bases). Germline V CDR1 and CDR2: MDHEN, SYDVKM. V was cut by 5 bases and J by 4 bases, with 20 bases left in between. CDR3 length: 16 residues. The CDR3 DNA is TGTGCCAGCAGTCTGGGGGGGGCAAGTATTGGCACTGAAGCTTTCTTT. Translation: CASSLGGASIGTEAFF. Combining the CDR3 with reference TRBV28 and TRBJ1-1 gives the whole variable domain DVKVTQSSRYLVKRTGEKVFLECVQDMDHENMFWYRQDPGLGLRLIYFSYDVKMKEKGDIPEGYSVSREKKERFSLILESASTNQTSMYLCASSLGGASIGTEAFFGQGTRLTVV.

The V gene is TRBV30, the J gene TRBJ2-7, with 11 nucleotides matching TRBD1. This CDR3 has 14 amino acids. Per the germline V gene, CDR1 is GTSNPN and CDR2 is SVGIG (reference sequence). Unmatched junction bases numbered 0, after V lost 0 bases and J lost 2 bases. CDR3 bases: TGTGCCTGGAGTGTGGGACAGGGGGCCTACGAGCAGTACTTC. Residues: CAWSVGQGAYEQYF.

This clonotype was seen repeatedly, ten times or more. This chain joins TRBV7-2 and TRBJ1-2; a weak D match, TRBD1 (6 bases). The CDR3 consists of 13 residues. V was shortened by 6 bases and J by 2 bases, with 10 bases between the two germline ends. CDR1 and CDR2 (germline): SGHTA, FQGNSA. The CDR3 sequence is CASSTDRNYGYTF. CDR3 sequence (DNA): TGTGCCAGCAGTACTGACAGGAACTATGGCTACACCTTC. Full variable domain (remainder filled in from reference TRBV7-2 and TRBJ1-2): GAGVSQSPSNKVTEKGKDVELRCDPISGHTALYWYRQSLGQGLEFLIYFQGNSAPDKSGLPSDRFSAERTGGSVSTLTIQRTQQEDSAVYLCASSTDRNYGYTFGSGTRLTVV.